This T cell receptor beta chain emerged from a study of blood T cell repertoires in COVID-19. On the study more broadly: T cells, B-cell-depleted T cells, or PBMCs supplied cDNA or gDNA.

Original data processing: It was from reference gene primer amplification that nucleated cell counts were estimated. The table came from immunoSEQ multiplex PCR; TCRdb's copy has only in-frame clones and leaves some out. Clonal size and the V and J genes are those of that table, whereas D and trimming came from the DNA. The sample shows about 140,000 clones, around 82% of them seen only once. This CDR3 has 15 amino acids. V trimming: 4 bases; J trimming: 5 bases; junction bases outside the gene matches: 9. Germline lookup yields CDR1 SGHVS and CDR2 FNYEAQ. The chain couples TRBV7-6 to TRBJ2-5; 8 nucleotides agree with TRBD2. The sequenced material came from PBMCs or T cells enriched from blood (not recorded which). This receptor was identified in a man in his forties or fifties with acute COVID-19. Here the CDR3 reads CASSSFAGGRETQYF. The CDR3 nucleotides are TGTGCCAGCAGCTCATTTGCGGGGGGCCGGGAGACCCAGTACTTC.